The 3 T cell receptor beta chains in this list originate from one sample, sequenced in a study of persistence of HIV-infected CD4 T cells. Lysates of CMV-infected fibroblasts at 8 to 10 ug/mL stimulated these cells. CD40L/CD69 double-negative CD45RO-high memory CD4+ T cells were collected. The libraries were made with immunoSEQ version 4 in survey mode. This table comes from immunoSEQ multiplex PCR, and its TCRdb copy is limited to in-frame clones, with some not included. The sample records around 35,000 clones, more than 70% being singletons. The antigens these receptors bind are not known. The sample consisted of CD4+ T cells sorted from PBMCs after approximately 19-hour stimulation, taken from a patient who received antiretroviral therapy. These receptors came from an adult man with HIV who was CMV-seropositive.

This clone was counted between two and nine times. The chain is built from TRBV27 and TRBJ2-1, with TRBD1 matching over 7 bases. CDR1 is MNHEY and CDR2 is SMNVEV in the germline V gene (reference sequence). This CDR3 spans 14 amino acids. Trimming at V came to 6 bases and at J to 9 bases, leaving 11 bases not matched to a gene. CDR3 region: CASRDRPSMGEQFF. Here the CDR3 DNA reads TGTGCCAGCAGGGACAGGCCTAGTATGGGTGAGCAGTTCTTC.

The V call is TRBV2, the J call TRBJ1-4, with D unresolved. This CDR3 has 13 residues. Per the germline V gene, CDR1 is SNHLY and CDR2 is FYNNEI. V was trimmed by 4 bases and J by 5 bases, leaving 8 bases between them. For the CDR3, the DNA is TGTGCCAGCAGTGCCCGGATGAATGAAAAACTGTTTTTT. Residues: CASSARMNEKLFF.

Only a few counts were recorded for this clone. The chain links TRBV4-2 to TRBJ2-3; 9 nucleotides match TRBD1. V lost 4 bases, J lost 2 bases, and 7 bases stayed unmatched. CDR3 length: 16 amino acids. CDR1 is LGHNA, CDR2 YNFKEQ, per germline. The CDR3 DNA reads TGTGCCAGCAGCCCGGACAGGGGCCGCCTCACAGATACGCAGTATTTT. Translation gives CASSPDRGRLTDTQYF.